This TCR beta chain was retrieved from a study of blood T cell repertoires in COVID-19. Study information: Acute and convalescent COVID-19 specimens originated in the United States, Italy and Spain.

Participants spanned ages about 18 to 90 years and resided in about two dozen US areas. What the recovered Cohort 3 donors had was two negative PCRs, clearance, or symptom resolution. The CDR3 contains 15 residues. The germline gives CDR1 SGDLS, CDR2 YYNGEE. Trimming pared 3 bases from V and 0 bases from J, leaving 12 bases between. The assay was immunoSEQ multiplex PCR, and TCRdb's table has in-frame clones only and misses some. This repertoire shows about 180,000 clones, 70% to 85% found once; its top ten account for approximately 14%. This clone was detected only once. Material for sequencing was PBMCs or T cells enriched from blood (not recorded which). This clonotype was sampled from a man aged 45 to 65 who had recovered from COVID-19. The chain combines TRBV9 with TRBJ1-1; no reliable D call. The CDR3 protein is CASSEDNVMNTEAFF. The CDR3 DNA reads TGTGCCAGCAGCGAAGACAACGTTATGAACACTGAAGCTTTCTTT.